A selection of T cell receptor beta chains follows, all from one sample in a study of breast tumors, draining lymph nodes, adjacent tissues. TCRdb processed the multiplex PCR reads anew with MiXCR; each CDR3 protein has one entry. The sample has about 180,000 distinct CDR3 sequences; roughly 30% are singletons. Sequencing was carried out using axillary lymph node tissue. The receptors shown here come from a female donor with breast cancer. Some clones in this sample may be carry-over from other donors' samples. The CDR3 runs from the conserved cysteine through the conserved F or W. A D gene is named only where the DNA matches it firmly. Clone size, where shown, is once, few, many, or a class for clones that have expanded.

j_call d_call clone_size v_call cdr3_aa cdr3_nt
TRBJ2-7 TRBD2 few TRBV5-6 CASSPITAGSSEQYF TGTGCCAGCAGCCCGATAACAGCGGGATCTTCCGAGCAGTACTTC
TRBJ1-2 TRBD1 NA TRBV10-2 CASSAGTGSFGGYTF TGCGCCAGCAGTGCCGGGACAGGCAGCTTCGGAGGCTACACCTTC
TRBJ1-5 NA NA TRBV6-2/TRBV6-3 CASSGPGRAYQPQHF TGTGCCAGCAGTGGCCCGGGCCGGGCCTATCAGCCCCAGCATTTT
TRBJ2-3 TRBD2 many TRBV2 CASTQRAGGRGDTQYF TGTGCCAGCACCCAAAGGGCGGGGGGCCGTGGAGATACGCAGTATTTT
TRBJ2-1 NA once TRBV6-2/TRBV6-3 CASNDATGTRAYNEQFF TGTGCCAGCAATGACGCAACCGGGACACGCGCTTACAATGAGCAGTTCTTC
TRBJ1-5 NA many TRBV12-3/TRBV12-4 CASSVGVDQPQHF TGTGCCAGCAGTGTCGGGGTCGATCAGCCCCAGCATTTT
TRBJ1-4 NA NA TRBV7-2 CASSQGRTNEKLFF TGTGCCAGCAGCCAGGGACGCACTAATGAAAAACTGTTTTTT
TRBJ1-3 NA many TRBV9 CASRATEFSGNTIYF TGTGCCAGCAGGGCTACAGAGTTCTCTGGAAACACCATATATTTT
TRBJ2-1 TRBD2 NA TRBV10-2 CASSESPGLAGAYNEQFF TGCGCCAGCAGTGAGTCCCCCGGACTAGCGGGGGCTTACAATGAGCAGTTCTTC
TRBJ1-2 NA NA TRBV6-6 CASSHSSGPIGYTF TGTGCCAGCAGTCACTCGTCTGGTCCAATTGGCTACACCTTC
TRBJ2-5 TRBD2 many TRBV6-6 CASNPQGGLGETQYF TGTGCCAGCAACCCCCAGGGAGGGCTCGGGGAGACCCAGTACTTC
TRBJ2-1 NA many TRBV19 CASSLWVSDYNEQFF TGTGCCAGTAGTTTATGGGTTTCTGACTACAATGAGCAGTTCTTC
TRBJ2-3 NA NA TRBV5-1 CANTGGAARSTDAQYF TGCGCCAACACCGGAGGGGCGGCGCGGAGCACAGATGCGCAGTATTTT
TRBJ2-2 TRBD1 many TRBV20-1 CSAATGQGTGELFF TGCAGTGCTGCGACGGGACAGGGGACCGGGGAGCTGTTTTTT
TRBJ2-3 NA many TRBV9 CASSVQGAPDTQYF TGTGCCAGCAGCGTACAAGGGGCCCCAGATACGCAGTATTTT
TRBJ1-2 NA many TRBV15 CATSRDRGRGPTGYTF TGTGCCACCAGCAGAGATCGAGGTAGAGGCCCAACAGGCTACACCTTC
TRBJ2-7 TRBD1 NA TRBV20-1 CSARRGTGTFEQYF TGCAGTGCTAGGCGCGGGACAGGGACGTTCGAGCAGTACTTC
TRBJ2-1 NA many TRBV7-9 CASSAQGEQFF TGTGCCAGCAGCGCCCAGGGTGAGCAGTTCTTC
TRBJ2-3 NA NA TRBV19 CASSRVGRSTDTQYF TGTGCCAGTAGTAGGGTGGGGCGCAGCACAGATACGCAGTATTTT
TRBJ2-1 TRBD1 few TRBV27 CASSFWFGTGPGNEQFF TGTGCCAGCAGTTTTTGGTTCGGGACAGGGCCCGGCAATGAGCAGTTCTTC
TRBJ2-1 NA NA TRBV20-1 CSARRGGRWNEQFF TGCAGTGCCCGCCGGGGCGGGCGCTGGAATGAGCAGTTCTTC
TRBJ1-2 NA few TRBV27 CASSLFGGPTNYGYTF TGTGCCAGCAGTTTATTCGGGGGGCCCACTAACTATGGCTACACCTTC
TRBJ2-1 TRBD2 many TRBV20-1 CSARSSGRANEQFF TGCAGTGCTAGATCTAGCGGGAGGGCCAATGAGCAGTTCTTC
TRBJ1-2 TRBD1 NA TRBV27 CASSSRFRQGAVEYGYTF TGTGCCAGCAGTTCCCGGTTTCGTCAGGGGGCTGTGGAATATGGCTACACCTTC
TRBJ1-5 NA many TRBV13 CASSLGRSNQPQHF TGTGCCAGCAGCTTAGGGCGGAGCAATCAGCCCCAGCATTTT
TRBJ2-3 TRBD2 many TRBV20-1 CSAREGRGTDTQYF TGCAGTGCTAGAGAGGGGAGGGGAACAGATACGCAGTATTTT
TRBJ1-4 TRBD1 many TRBV6-5 CASSYTWTGVSEKLFF TGTGCCAGCAGTTACACCTGGACAGGGGTATCCGAAAAACTGTTTTTT
TRBJ1-4 NA NA TRBV7-9 CASSLAGRDEKPLF TGTGCCAGCAGCTTGGCAGGGAGGGATGAAAAACCGCTTTTT
TRBJ1-1 NA NA TRBV6-1 CASSVTISNTEAFF TGTGCCAGCAGTGTGACAATATCGAACACTGAAGCTTTCTTT
TRBJ1-2 TRBD1 NA TRBV20-1 CSATGQNYGYTF TGCAGTGCTACGGGACAGAACTATGGCTACACCTTC
TRBJ2-1 NA many TRBV20-1 CSASGGSSYNEQFF TGCAGTGCTAGCGGAGGGAGCTCCTACAATGAGCAGTTCTTC
TRBJ2-6 NA NA TRBV19 CASREWGGPEAF TGTGCCAGCAGGGAATGGGGCGGACCTGAAGCTTTC
TRBJ2-7 TRBD2 NA TRBV20-1 CSARDPHPGLRLQYF TGCAGTGCTAGAGATCCCCATCCGGGACTACGACTGCAGTACTTC
TRBJ1-3 TRBD1 few TRBV6-6 CASSHSRQGADTIYF TGTGCCAGCAGTCACTCGAGACAGGGGGCGGACACCATATATTTT
TRBJ2-1 NA many TRBV28 CASSLMGPGVNEQFF TGTGCCAGCAGTTTAATGGGGCCGGGGGTGAATGAGCAGTTCTTC
TRBJ1-4 NA NA TRBV29-1 CSSEGDPQWEKLFF TGCAGCTCCGAGGGAGACCCACAATGGGAAAAACTGTTTTTT
TRBJ2-1 TRBD1 many TRBV19 CASNLGQYNEQFF TGTGCCAGTAACCTGGGACAGTACAATGAGCAGTTCTTC
TRBJ2-7 TRBD1 NA TRBV5-6 CASSPGQALSYEQYF TGTGCCAGCAGCCCAGGACAGGCCCTCTCCTACGAGCAGTACTTC
TRBJ1-2 NA NA TRBV15 CATSRDRGTGTYGYTF TGTGCCACCAGCAGAGACAGGGGAACAGGAACCTATGGCTACACCTTC
TRBJ2-3 NA NA TRBV19 CASSRVGDTQYF TGTGCCAGTAGTAGGGTGGGAGATACGCAGTATTTT